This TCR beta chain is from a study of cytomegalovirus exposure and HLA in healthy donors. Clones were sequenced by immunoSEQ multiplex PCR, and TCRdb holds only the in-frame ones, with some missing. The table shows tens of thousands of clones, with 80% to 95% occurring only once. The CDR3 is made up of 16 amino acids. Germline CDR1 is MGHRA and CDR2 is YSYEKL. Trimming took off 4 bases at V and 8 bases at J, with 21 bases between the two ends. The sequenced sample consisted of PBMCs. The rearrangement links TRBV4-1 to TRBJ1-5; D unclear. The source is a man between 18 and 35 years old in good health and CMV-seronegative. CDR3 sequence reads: CASSLSPIRPREPQHF. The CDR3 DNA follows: TGCGCCAGCAGCCTTTCCCCCATACGGCCGAGGGAGCCCCAGCATTTT.